This entry is about one TCR beta chain. The ends lost 6 bases at V and 5 bases at J; junction bases unmatched: 7. From germline, CDR1 is SGHTA and CDR2 FQGNSA. This CDR3 is 15 amino acids long. The data stem from a study of blood T cell repertoires in COVID-19. The assay was immunoSEQ multiplex PCR, and TCRdb's table has in-frame clones only and misses some. The sample gives 70,000 to 80,000 clones, around 83% of which show up once; around 32% is in the top ten. The sequenced material came from peripheral blood. The chain couples TRBV7-2 to TRBJ1-5; 10 bases fit TRBD1. The TCR sequence derives from a woman older than 75 with active or convalescent COVID-19. The CDR3 coding sequence is TGTGCCAGCAGGCGGACCGGGACAGGGGATCAGCCCCAGCATTTT. This codes for CASRRTGTGDQPQHF.